This is a list of T cell receptor beta chains from one sample in a study of control samples from healthy donors and cancer patients. The table came from immunoSEQ multiplex PCR; TCRdb's copy has only in-frame clones and leaves some out. Here the sample spans 70,000 to 80,000 clones, around 90% being singletons. The sample comprised PBMCs. These receptors were taken from a woman aged 55 to 70 with head and neck cancer. The CDR3 runs from the conserved cysteine through the conserved F or W. The order of the fields is D gene, CDR3 length, V gene, J gene, CDR3 protein. The D gene is left open where the match is weak.

TRBD1	15	TRBV2	TRBJ1-4	CASIGTAATNEKLFF
.	15	TRBV7-2	TRBJ2-1	CASSRGGDPYNEQFF
TRBD2	19	TRBV3-1/TRBV3-2	TRBJ2-6	CASSRAVRSGRAGANVLTF
TRBD1	15	TRBV6-2/TRBV6-3	TRBJ1-5	CASSPDRGGNQPQHF
TRBD1	15	TRBV6-5	TRBJ2-2	CASRTDRVSIGELFF
.	14	TRBV5-6	TRBJ2-3	CASSFRGVRDTQYF
TRBD2	14	TRBV10-3	TRBJ2-7	CAISGGGIGYEQYF
.	14	TRBV19	TRBJ2-7	CASSTSDGPYEQYF
.	15	TRBV28	TRBJ1-1	CASSSKAPPDTEAFF
.	13	TRBV18	TRBJ1-2	CASSPRQGLGYTF
TRBD1	14	TRBV7-2	TRBJ1-2	CASSLGRGIGGYTF
TRBD1	15	TRBV25-1	TRBJ2-7	CASSARTGIRHEQYF
.	13	TRBV7-2	TRBJ1-1	CASSLLGETEAFF
.	15	TRBV7-9	TRBJ1-1	CASSLGYGEGTEAFF
.	15	TRBV9	TRBJ1-3	CASSVGGFSGNTIYF
.	14	TRBV11-2	TRBJ2-4	CASSSQGGDNIQYF
TRBD2	18	TRBV7-9	TRBJ2-7	CASSLYFGLAGSSYEQYF
.	12	TRBV12-3/TRBV12-4	TRBJ1-3	CASSFAGNTIYF
TRBD2	15	TRBV7-8	TRBJ2-3	CASRLNSGRSDTQYF
TRBD1	13	TRBV7-8	TRBJ1-5	CASSLQGAQPQHF
TRBD1	13	TRBV29-1	TRBJ2-7	CSVEPGQGYEQYF
TRBD2	18	TRBV11-2	TRBJ2-1	CASSGRGALAGEYNEQFF
.	16	TRBV25-1	TRBJ2-5	CASSEYGGGVQETQYF
TRBD1	16	TRBV18	TRBJ1-5	CASSPDRETGNQPQHF
.	19	TRBV2	TRBJ2-1	CASSPRTPTAYSSYNEQFF
.	12	TRBV15	TRBJ1-1	CATSRVGREAFF
.	16	TRBV11-1	TRBJ2-1	CASSLLAGQGYNEQFF
.	15	TRBV28	TRBJ1-3	CASSGQGGNGNTIYF
TRBD2	18	TRBV5-4	TRBJ2-1	CASTLGGLAGGGENEQFF
.	16	TRBV6-1	TRBJ2-5	CASSERTGKYQETQYF
TRBD2	16	TRBV11-3	TRBJ2-5	CASSQRTSRGGETQYF
.	16	TRBV7-3	TRBJ2-2	CASSLTGGLNTGELFF
TRBD1	15	TRBV28	TRBJ1-6	CASSLEGAPRSPLHF
TRBD1	19	TRBV27	TRBJ2-1	CASGRKGQGKVSSYNEQFF
.	15	TRBV5-1	TRBJ2-7	CASSLSQGLIAEQYF
TRBD1	16	TRBV6-5	TRBJ2-1	CASSYWTGRSYNEQFF
.	13	TRBV12-3/TRBV12-4	TRBJ1-1	CASSYHYDTEAFF
TRBD2	15	TRBV4-2	TRBJ2-2	CASSQASGRAGELFF
.	15	TRBV3-1/TRBV3-2	TRBJ2-3	CASSPNRVTTDTQYF
TRBD2	16	TRBV6-2/TRBV6-3	TRBJ2-1	CASSSISGRVYNEQFF
.	14	TRBV5-4	TRBJ1-2	CASSYGGQSYGYTF
TRBD1	17	TRBV6-4	TRBJ2-6	CASSRQGPDSGANVLTF
TRBD2	15	TRBV5-1	TRBJ2-1	CASSLGTSIYNEQFF
.	15	TRBV3-1/TRBV3-2	TRBJ1-2	CASSQERGSNYGYTF
TRBD2	15	TRBV5-4	TRBJ2-7	CASSSGLAGKYEQYF
.	13	TRBV3-1/TRBV3-2	TRBJ2-3	CASSQARTDTQYF
.	14	TRBV7-2	TRBJ2-3	CASSSRTGTDTQYF
TRBD2	19	TRBV4-2	TRBJ2-1	CASSQQPFMAGGRVNEQFF
TRBD1	16	TRBV3-1/TRBV3-2	TRBJ1-4	CASSPGTGGSFEKLFF
.	15	TRBV18	TRBJ2-1	CASSPVGSLYNEQFF
TRBD2	15	TRBV28	TRBJ2-7	CASSLTGLAPYEQYF
.	16	TRBV4-2	TRBJ2-1	CASSQDGRGSYNEQFF
.	19	TRBV27	TRBJ2-1	CASRPGRAGFVGGRNEQFF